The 26 T cell receptor beta chains below were found in one sample sequenced in a study of post-analysis software for immune sequencing data. Study-level findings and limits: Patients had higher frequencies than controls of roughly 5 TRBV segments, including TRBV5-6, TRBV5-1 and TRBV20-1.

No antigens are known for them. TCR beta cDNA libraries had unique molecular identifiers. TCRdb passed the PCR reads through MiXCR, listing each CDR3 protein once. The sample contains hundreds of thousands of distinct CDR3 sequences, more than 50% of which appear only once. The sequenced material came from blood. These receptors all come from a girl aged 2 to 10 with multiple sclerosis.

In this sample, this clonotype turned up once. V usage is TRBV29-1 and J usage is TRBJ1-2; D is undetermined. The germline V gene encodes CDR1 SQVTM and CDR2 ANQGSEA. The V end lost 3 bases, the J end lost 0 bases, and 11 bases lay between the germline ends. The CDR3 loop spans 14 amino acids. The CDR3 DNA reads as TGCAGCGTTGATGGCCCTCGGTCTAACTATGGCTACACCTTC. Translation: CSVDGPRSNYGYTF.

This chain connects TRBV10-2 to TRBJ2-7; the D is unclear. V was clipped by 0 bases and J by 2 bases, with 5 bases between them. The germline CDR1 and CDR2 sequences are WSHSY and SAAADI. The CDR3 totals 13 residues. The CDR3 here is CASSESPPYEQYF. The DNA of the CDR3 is TGCGCCAGCAGTGAGTCGCCCCCCTACGAGCAGTACTTC.

This chain links TRBV11-2 with TRBJ2-3; 11 positions agree with TRBD2. J was trimmed by 3 bases and V by 8 bases; bases with no gene match: 1. The length of the CDR3 is 13 residues. CDR1 SGHAT and CDR2 FQNNGV come from the germline V gene. CDR3 DNA: TGTGCCAGCTGGACTAGCGGGACAGATACGCAGTATTTT. Its protein product is CASWTSGTDTQYF.

This chain uses TRBV27 with TRBJ2-3; TRBD2 aligns across 8 bases. The CDR3 is made up of 16 amino acids. The trim removed 3 bases at V and 1 base at J, leaving 6 bases unmatched. Germline CDR1 MNHEY, CDR2 SMNVEV (reference sequence). The CDR3 nucleotides read TGTGCCAGCAGTTTCCGACTAGCGATAGGCACAGATACGCAGTATTTT. This sequence encodes CASSFRLAIGTDTQYF.

V usage is TRBV20-1 and J usage is TRBJ2-2, with 7 bases matching TRBD1. V lost 5 bases, J lost 3 bases, and 3 bases stayed unmatched. Germline lookup yields CDR1 DFQATT and CDR2 SNEGSKA (reference sequence). The CDR3 consists of 13 residues. The CDR3 protein is CSAWDSYTGELFF. In DNA, the CDR3 is TGCAGTGCTTGGGACAGCTACACCGGGGAGCTGTTTTTT.

V is TRBV5-4 and J is TRBJ1-4; tentatively, D is TRBD1 (5 bases). Trimming removed 0 bases at V and 8 bases at J, with 14 bases between. The CDR3 extends over 15 amino acids. Germline CDR1 is SGHNT and CDR2 is YYREEE (reference sequence). The CDR3 sequence: CASSLAGDLGEKLFF. DNA for the CDR3: TGTGCCAGCAGCTTGGCCGGGGACCTGGGGGAAAAACTGTTTTTT.

J is TRBJ2-5 and V is TRBV20-1, with 11 bases identical to TRBD2. CDR3 length equals 16 residues. Germline trimming cut 6 bases from V and 4 bases from J; bases unmatched to any gene: 13. Germline lookup yields CDR1 DFQATT and CDR2 SNEGSKA (reference sequence). The CDR3 spells CSARGTSGLRAETQYF. The CDR3 nucleotides read TGCAGTGCGAGGGGGACTAGCGGATTAAGGGCAGAGACCCAGTACTTC.

This CDR3 is CASSYSGVVGETQYF. For the CDR3, the DNA is TGTGCCAGCAGTTACTCAGGGGTAGTTGGAGAGACCCAGTACTTC. The chain has TRBV6-5 and TRBJ2-5, with a tentative D call TRBD1 (5 bases). The germline CDR1 and CDR2 sequences are MNHEY and SVGAGI. The CDR3 is 15 amino acids. Trimming pared 0 bases from V and 4 bases from J, leaving 12 bases between.

As DNA, the CDR3 is TGTGCCAGCAGCTGGGGGGAGAACCGATTAGGCCAAGAGACCCAGTACTTC. It encodes CASSWGENRLGQETQYF. The chain is built from TRBV7-8 and TRBJ2-5, with a tentative D call TRBD2 (6 bases). The CDR3 consists of 17 residues. CDR1 is SGHVS and CDR2 is FQNEAQ in the germline V gene. The V end was cut by 4 bases, the J end by 1 base, with 19 bases between. Based on the CDR3 plus reference TRBV7-8 and TRBJ2-5, the full variable domain is GAGVSQSPRYKVAKRGQDVALRCDPISGHVSLFWYQQALGQGPEFLTYFQNEAQLDKSGLPSDRFFAERPEGSVSTLKIQRTQQEDSAVYLCASSWGENRLGQETQYFGPGTRLLVL.

The V call is TRBV7-2, the J call TRBJ1-2, with D unclear. The V gene's germline CDR1 is SGHTA and CDR2 FQGNSA. The CDR3 has 12 amino acids. V lost 2 bases and J lost 8, with 9 bases in between. The CDR3 bases are TGTGCCAGCAGCTTAAATATGGGAGGCTACACCTTC. Protein product: CASSLNMGGYTF.

The DNA of the CDR3 is TGCAGCGTTGAACCGACCCAACACAATGAGCAGTTCTTC. As protein: CSVEPTQHNEQFF. The rearrangement links TRBV29-1 to TRBJ2-1; D gene ambiguous. The V and J ends lost 2 bases and 5 bases respectively, with 10 bases between them. In germline, CDR1 is SQVTM, CDR2 ANQGSEA. The CDR3 runs to 13 residues.

The chain is built from TRBV9 and TRBJ1-1; perhaps TRBD1 as D (6 bases). Trimming left V 5 bases short and J 0 bases short, with 14 bases between. Germline CDR1 is SGDLS and CDR2 is YYNGEE. This CDR3 spans 15 amino acids. This CDR3 is CASRRSGHLNTEAFF. The CDR3 DNA reads as TGTGCCAGCAGAAGATCGGGACACCTGAACACTGAAGCTTTCTTT.

This chain joins TRBV29-1 and TRBJ2-6; 9 nucleotides match TRBD1. The J segment lost 4 bases and the V segment lost 3 bases, leaving 4 bases of the junction unmatched. Germline V gene lookup returns CDR1 SQVTM and CDR2 ANQGSEA. The CDR3 loop spans 15 amino acids. This chain's CDR3 is CSVETGGGGANVLTF. The CDR3 nucleotides are TGCAGCGTTGAGACAGGGGGTGGAGGGGCCAACGTCCTGACTTTC.

In the case of this clonotype: Germline and junction disagree at one end, which may indicate a read error. V usage is TRBV6-5 and J usage is TRBJ1-2; D is uncertain. Germline CDR1 is MNHEY and CDR2 is SVGAGI. The CDR3 totals 12 residues. CDR3 residues: CVSKAGSDGYTF. CDR3 nucleotide sequence: TGTGTCAGCAAGGCGGGCTCGGATGGCTACACCTTC.

This clonotype has only a few counts. The gene calls are TRBV10-3 and TRBJ2-3; 7 nucleotides align to TRBD1. Trimming took 7 bases from V and 0 from J; bases not matched to a gene: 13. The CDR3 consists of 17 residues. Germline CDR1 ENHRY, CDR2 SYGVKD. The CDR3 DNA is TGTGCCATCAAAGGGGACAGCGGCGACCTTAGCACAGATACGCAGTATTTT. It translates to CAIKGDSGDLSTDTQYF.

J is TRBJ1-5 and V is TRBV6-5; a weak D match, TRBD1 (5 bases). The CDR3 is made up of 16 amino acids. Germline V lookup: CDR1 MNHEY, CDR2 SVGAGI. Trimming left V 5 bases short and J 5 bases short, with 19 bases between. CDR3 bases: TGTGCCAGCAGTACCCTCGGAGGGCCGGGGGATCAGCCCCAGCATTTT. Translation: CASSTLGGPGDQPQHF.

This clonotype was recorded once. The gene calls are TRBV10-3 and TRBJ1-3; perhaps TRBD1 as D (5 bases). Trimming left V 6 bases short and J 1 base short, with 10 bases between. The CDR3 consists of 14 residues. CDR1 is ENHRY, CDR2 SYGVKD, per germline. CDR3 DNA sequence: TGTGCCATCAGGGATCAGGGATCTGGAAACACCATATATTTT. This encodes CAIRDQGSGNTIYF.

The chain employs TRBV6-2 or TRBV6-3 and TRBJ2-5; D may match TRBD1 or TRBD2 (6 bases each). The CDR3 sequence is 15 residues long. The germline V and J ends were trimmed by 5 bases and 4 bases, with 17 bases remaining between them. CDR1 MNHEY and CDR2 SVGEGT come from the germline V gene. CDR3 protein: CASSTLGGDRETQYF. The CDR3 nucleotides are TGTGCCAGCAGTACCTTGGGGGGCGATCGAGAGACCCAGTACTTC.

This clonotype has just one count. This chain uses TRBV2 with TRBJ2-3; D is unclear. This CDR3 has 15 amino acids. V was shortened by 5 bases and J by 0 bases, with 12 bases between the two germline ends. Germline V gives CDR1 SNHLY, CDR2 FYNNEI. CDR3 DNA sequence: TGTGCCAGCAGTCACGGCGGACCTAGCACAGATACGCAGTATTTT. As protein: CASSHGGPSTDTQYF.

This clonotype was seen a few times. The chain employs TRBV5-6 and TRBJ2-3; D gene uncertain. The CDR3 has 16 residues. CDR1 is SGHDT, CDR2 YYEEEE, per germline. Trimming removed 0 bases from V and 7 bases from J, with 18 bases in between. The CDR3 loop reads CASSLAGHPPPHTQYF. For the CDR3, the DNA is TGTGCCAGCAGCTTGGCGGGCCACCCTCCACCTCATACGCAGTATTTT.

This chain uses TRBV24-1 with TRBJ1-2; 7 bases agree with TRBD1. CDR3 size: 13 residues. Germline CDR1 and CDR2: KGHDR and SFDVKD. V lost 5 bases to trimming and J lost 6 bases; unmatched junction nucleotides: 5. The CDR3, as DNA: TGTGCCACCAGTGGTACAGGGGTGGATGGCTACACCTTC. Translated, it gives CATSGTGVDGYTF.

This chain uses TRBV5-1 with TRBJ2-3; D uncertain. V lost 5 bases to trimming and J lost 4 bases, with 8 bases between them. CDR3 length: 12 residues. Per germline, CDR1 SGHRS and CDR2 YFSETQ. The CDR3 DNA is TGCGCCAGCAGGGTAGGCGCAGATACGCAGTATTTT. Translated, it gives CASRVGADTQYF.

This clonotype has just a few counts. The genes are TRBV9 and TRBJ2-3; no clear D. CDR3 length equals 14 residues. Germline V gene sequence: CDR1 SGDLS, CDR2 YYNGEE. Deletions cut 0 bases from V and 0 bases from J, with 5 bases between. The CDR3 nucleotides are TGTGCCAGCAGCGTAGGGTCTAGCACAGATACGCAGTATTTT. It translates to CASSVGSSTDTQYF.

The CDR3 region has the DNA TGTGCCAGCAGCTTAGCGTTTGGGGGAGCTTTCTTT. Its translation: CASSLAFGGAFF. The chain uses TRBV5-6 and TRBJ1-1; D may be TRBD1 (5 bases). Germline V gene lookup returns CDR1 SGHDT and CDR2 YYEEEE. The CDR3 is 12 amino acids. V lost 2 bases and J lost 10, with 12 bases in between.

The rearrangement uses TRBV20-1 and TRBJ2-1; TRBD2 matches at 15 bases. CDR1 DFQATT and CDR2 SNEGSKA come from the germline V gene (reference sequence). This CDR3 has 14 residues. V lost 4 bases, J lost 9 bases, and 4 bases stayed unmatched. The CDR3: CSATGLAGGGEQFF. DNA of the CDR3: TGCAGTGCTACGGGACTAGCGGGAGGAGGTGAGCAGTTCTTC.

The V and J genes are TRBV12-3 or TRBV12-4 and TRBJ2-5, with TRBD1 matching 8 bases. This CDR3 contains 14 residues. The J segment lost 5 bases and the V segment lost 1 base, leaving 3 bases of the junction unmatched. Here the CDR3 DNA reads TGTGCCAGCAGTTTAGGGGACAGGTCGGAGACCCAGTACTTC. Encoded protein: CASSLGDRSETQYF.